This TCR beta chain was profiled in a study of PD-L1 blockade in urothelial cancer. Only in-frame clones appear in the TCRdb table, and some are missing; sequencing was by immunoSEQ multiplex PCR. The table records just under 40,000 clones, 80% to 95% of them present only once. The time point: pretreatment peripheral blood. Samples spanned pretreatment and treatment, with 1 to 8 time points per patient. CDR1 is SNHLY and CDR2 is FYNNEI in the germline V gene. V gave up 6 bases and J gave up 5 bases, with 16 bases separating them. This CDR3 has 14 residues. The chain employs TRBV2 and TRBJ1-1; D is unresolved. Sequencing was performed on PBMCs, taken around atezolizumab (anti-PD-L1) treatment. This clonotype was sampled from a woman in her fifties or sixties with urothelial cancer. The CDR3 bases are TGTGCCAGCAGGACGGTGGGCAGGTTGACTGAAGCTTTCTTT. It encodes CASRTVGRLTEAFF.